What follows are 31 T cell receptor beta chains derived from one specimen sequenced in a study of cytomegalovirus exposure and HLA in healthy donors. Data came from immunoSEQ multiplex PCR; TCRdb stores just in-frame clones and leaves some out. The table records some 130,000 clones, approximately 84% of them present only once. Sequences were obtained from PBMCs. These receptors came from a woman aged 25 to 39 in good health and CMV-seronegative.

The V call is TRBV5-1, the J call TRBJ2-7, with TRBD1 matching over 10 bases. The trim removed 1 base at V and 6 bases at J, leaving 4 bases unmatched. CDR1 is SGHRS, CDR2 YFSETQ, per germline. The CDR3 totals 14 residues. CDR3 protein: CASSLMTGGFEQYF. Here the CDR3 DNA reads TGCGCCAGCAGCTTGATGACAGGGGGCTTCGAGCAGTACTTC. Using reference TRBV5-1 and TRBJ2-7 for the parts outside the CDR3, the full variable domain is KAGVTQTPRYLIKTRGQQVTLSCSPISGHRSVSWYQQTPGQGLQFLFEYFSETQRNKGNFPGRFSGRQFSNSRSEMNVSTLELGDSALYLCASSLMTGGFEQYFGPGTRLTVT.

V is TRBV7-8 and J is TRBJ1-2; D not certain. This CDR3 spans 14 amino acids. V gave up 5 bases and J gave up 5 bases, with 15 bases separating them. Germline V lookup: CDR1 SGHVS, CDR2 FQNEAQ. The CDR3 here is CASSLAGIQYGYTF. CDR3 in DNA: TGTGCCAGCAGCCTCGCCGGGATCCAATATGGCTACACCTTC.

The V gene is TRBV11-2, the J gene TRBJ1-2; D remains unclear. The CDR3 is 17 amino acids. With 2 bases removed from V and 7 bases from J, the gap between germline ends came to 23 bases. Per the germline V gene, CDR1 is SGHAT and CDR2 is FQNNGV. The CDR3 DNA reads as TGTGCCAGCAGCTTAAAGCCTTTCGGGGATCCCCCTGGTGGCTACACCTTC. It yields the protein CASSLKPFGDPPGGYTF.

In its sample, this clone was seen a few times. The chain uses TRBV5-1 and TRBJ2-3; 9 bases are shared with TRBD2. Germline CDR1 and CDR2: SGHRS and YFSETQ. CDR3 length: 15 amino acids. V was clipped by 4 bases and J by 2 bases; unmatched bases: 5. CDR3 sequence reads: CASSPQRGATDTQYF. CDR3 sequence (DNA): TGCGCCAGCAGCCCACAGCGGGGGGCCACAGATACGCAGTATTTT.

The chain combines TRBV5-1 with TRBJ2-5; D is possibly TRBD1 (6 bases). The V gene's germline CDR1 is SGHRS and CDR2 YFSETQ. The V and J ends lost 2 bases and 0 bases respectively, with 8 bases between them. The CDR3 length is 14 residues. In DNA form, the CDR3 reads TGCGCCAGCAGCTTCCAGGGGAACCAAGAGACCCAGTACTTC. It is translated as CASSFQGNQETQYF.

This clone occurred once. The chain joins TRBV5-1 to TRBJ2-6; 7 bases match TRBD2. This CDR3 has 16 residues. Germline trimming cut 7 bases from V and 0 bases from J; bases unmatched to any gene: 7. Germline assignment: CDR1 SGHRS and CDR2 YFSETQ. The CDR3 DNA follows: TGCGCCAGCGCGGGGGTCCTATCCTCTGGGGCCAACGTCCTGACTTTC. It translates to CASAGVLSSGANVLTF.

The chain carries TRBV10-2 and TRBJ1-6; 9 bases fit TRBD1. Germline CDR1 and CDR2: WSHSY and SAAADI. The CDR3 spans 15 residues. V lost 2 bases to trimming and J lost 7 bases; unmatched junction nucleotides: 3. The CDR3 spells CASSERDRGNSPLHF. In DNA, the CDR3 is TGCGCCAGCAGTGAGCGCGACAGGGGGAATTCACCCCTCCACTTT.

The chain links TRBV2 to TRBJ1-5; TRBD1 aligns across 8 bases. CDR1 and CDR2 from the germline V gene are SNHLY and FYNNEI. With V trimmed by 7 bases and J by 7 bases, 9 bases remained unmatched. The CDR3 is 14 amino acids. CDR3 sequence (DNA): TGTGCCAGCACCCTAGGACAGGGTGGCCAGCCCCAGCATTTT. It yields the protein CASTLGQGGQPQHF.

The genes are TRBV27 and TRBJ1-6; TRBD1 might be the D (6 bases). The V gene lost 3 bases and the J gene lost 3 bases, with 15 bases spanning the gap. The CDR3 is 17 amino acids. Per germline, CDR1 MNHEY and CDR2 SMNVEV (reference sequence). CDR3 coding DNA: TGTGCCAGCAGTTTGGTTAGGAGACAGGTCTATAATTCACCCCTCCACTTT. Translating gives CASSLVRRQVYNSPLHF.

The rearrangement links TRBV19 to TRBJ1-5; 7 bases are shared with TRBD1. The CDR3 runs to 14 residues. Germline loops: CDR1 LNHDA, CDR2 SQIVND (reference sequence). J lost 1 base, V lost 6 bases, and 3 bases had no gene match. The CDR3: CASSVQGSNQPQHF. CDR3 DNA sequence: TGTGCCAGTAGCGTACAGGGGAGCAATCAGCCCCAGCATTTT.

The chain links TRBV28 to TRBJ1-5; D remains unclear. CDR3 length equals 16 residues. Germline assignment: CDR1 MDHEN and CDR2 SYDVKM. Trimming pared 3 bases from V and 2 bases from J, leaving 14 bases between. The CDR3 DNA reads TGTGCCAGCAGTTTTTCCCCCCGATCGGGCAATCAGCCCCAGCATTTT. Protein sequence: CASSFSPRSGNQPQHF.

This clone has at least ten counts. The chain couples TRBV6-1 to TRBJ2-7, with a weak D call TRBD2 (7 bases). V was cut by 4 bases and J by 5 bases, with 18 bases left in between. The germline V gene encodes CDR1 MNHNS and CDR2 SASEGT. The CDR3 has 15 residues. CDR3 loop: CASSAVGAGADEQYF. The DNA for the CDR3 is TGTGCCAGCAGTGCAGTCGGGGCGGGGGCAGACGAGCAGTACTTC.

This rearrangement joins TRBV11-2 to TRBJ1-1; D unresolved. The length of the CDR3 is 11 residues. Germline lookup yields CDR1 SGHAT and CDR2 FQNNGV. V lost 2 bases and J lost 6, with 4 bases in between. The CDR3 nucleotides are TGTGCCAGCAGCTTACGGGCTGAAGCTTTCTTT. The encoded protein is CASSLRAEAFF.

This chain links TRBV9 with TRBJ1-1; D is possibly TRBD1 (5 bases). V lost 4 bases, J lost 2 bases, and 15 bases lay in between. This CDR3 has 15 residues. In germline, CDR1 is SGDLS, CDR2 YYNGEE. This CDR3 is CASSPSPGGNTEAFF. The CDR3, as DNA: TGTGCCAGCAGCCCCTCCCCGGGGGGTAACACTGAAGCTTTCTTT.

The chain couples TRBV2 to TRBJ1-5; TRBD1 matches 9 bases. Trimming cost V 6 bases and J 1 base; bases outside gene matches: 4. Germline assignment: CDR1 SNHLY and CDR2 FYNNEI. This CDR3 region has 15 residues. The CDR3 loop reads CASSGQGQSNQPQHF. Written as DNA, the CDR3 is TGTGCCAGCAGCGGACAGGGGCAGAGCAATCAGCCCCAGCATTTT.

The chain employs TRBV29-1 and TRBJ2-2; the match to TRBD2 covers 8 bases. Germline CDR1 is SQVTM and CDR2 is ANQGSEA. This CDR3 region has 13 residues. V was clipped by 4 bases and J by 7 bases; unmatched bases: 5. CDR3 in DNA: TGCAGCGTTGGAGAGGGACTAGACGGGGAGCTGTTTTTT. It codes for CSVGEGLDGELFF.

The chain carries TRBV9 and TRBJ2-7; 7 bases are shared with TRBD1. The CDR3 runs to 15 residues. Trimming removed 3 bases from V and 0 bases from J; junction bases left unmatched: 6. Germline V gives CDR1 SGDLS, CDR2 YYNGEE. The CDR3 loop is CASSALDRDSYEQYF. In DNA, the CDR3 is TGTGCCAGCAGCGCATTAGACAGGGACTCCTACGAGCAGTACTTC.

The chain uses TRBV10-3 and TRBJ1-1; D may be TRBD1 (5 bases). Germline V lookup: CDR1 ENHRY, CDR2 SYGVKD. V lost 6 bases, J lost 1 base, and 9 bases lay in between. The CDR3 is 13 residues long. Here the CDR3 DNA reads TGTGCCATCAGGGGGCTTCAGAACACTGAAGCTTTCTTT. Its protein is CAIRGLQNTEAFF.

The rearrangement joins TRBV2 to TRBJ2-7; D remains unclear. V lost 5 bases and J lost 3, with 11 bases in between. CDR1 SNHLY and CDR2 FYNNEI come from the germline V gene. This CDR3 has 13 amino acids. CDR3: CASSLRTLYEQYF. The DNA for the CDR3 is TGTGCCAGCAGTTTGCGAACGCTCTACGAGCAGTACTTC.

This chain links TRBV4-1 with TRBJ1-2; D remains ambiguous. The V gene lost 1 base and the J gene lost 2 bases, with 11 bases spanning the gap. Germline V gives CDR1 MGHRA, CDR2 YSYEKL. The CDR3 sequence is 15 residues long. The CDR3 reads CASSQVEQPNYGYTF. In nucleotides, the CDR3 is TGCGCCAGCAGCCAAGTGGAGCAGCCCAACTATGGCTACACCTTC.

The chain couples TRBV28 to TRBJ1-6; TRBD1 matches 7 bases. Germline lookup yields CDR1 MDHEN and CDR2 SYDVKM. This CDR3 is 16 amino acids long. Unmatched junction bases numbered 5, after V lost 4 bases and J lost 2 bases. The CDR3 loop reads CASSSSGQAYNSPLHF. Here the CDR3 DNA reads TGTGCCAGCAGTTCCTCCGGACAGGCCTATAATTCACCCCTCCACTTT.

The chain joins TRBV7-2 to TRBJ2-2, with 13 bases fitting TRBD2. J gave up 7 bases and V 5 bases, and 7 bases lay outside the gene matches. The germline CDR1 and CDR2 sequences are SGHTA and FQGNSA. The CDR3 has 16 residues. CDR3 loop: CASSRRTSGGVGELFF. Here the CDR3 DNA reads TGTGCCAGCAGCCGCCGGACTAGCGGGGGAGTCGGGGAGCTGTTTTTT.

This clone was picked up one time. J is TRBJ1-6 and V is TRBV19; 7 bases fit TRBD1. Germline CDR1 reads LNHDA; CDR2 reads SQIVND (reference sequence). The CDR3 consists of 16 residues. The J segment lost 7 bases and the V segment lost 2 bases, leaving 8 bases of the junction unmatched. Written as DNA, the CDR3 is TGTGCCAGTAGTATAAACTTCGACAGGGCAAATTCACCCCTCCACTTT. Its translation is CASSINFDRANSPLHF.

The rearrangement links TRBV2 to TRBJ2-2, with D tentatively TRBD1 (6 bases). The germline CDR1 and CDR2 sequences are SNHLY and FYNNEI. The CDR3 extends over 13 amino acids. The V gene lost 6 bases and the J gene lost 5 bases, with 10 bases spanning the gap. The CDR3 is CASRIQGTGELFF. The DNA for the CDR3 is TGTGCCAGCAGGATACAGGGTACCGGGGAGCTGTTTTTT.

V usage is TRBV7-2 and J usage is TRBJ2-2; D not certain. V dropped 5 bases and J dropped 1 base, with 8 bases sitting between them. The germline V gene has CDR1 SGHTA and CDR2 FQGNSA. The CDR3 is 14 residues long. DNA for the CDR3: TGTGCCAGCAGCCAGAATGGGAACACCGGGGAGCTGTTTTTT. It specifies CASSQNGNTGELFF.

The chain carries TRBV7-9 and TRBJ2-6, with no clear D. Looked up from germline, CDR1 is SEHNR and CDR2 is FQNEAQ (reference sequence). The CDR3 runs 15 residues. V gave up 7 bases and J gave up 0 bases, with 10 bases separating them. The CDR3 here is CASTYPISGANVLTF. The DNA for the CDR3 is TGTGCCAGCACCTACCCGATCTCTGGGGCCAACGTCCTGACTTTC.

The J gene is TRBJ2-5, the V gene TRBV9; 9 positions agree with TRBD1. Germline V CDR1 and CDR2: SGDLS, YYNGEE. This CDR3 comprises 15 residues. V lost 0 bases and J lost 5; bases outside the gene matches: 5. CDR3 region: CASSVVTGGWETQYF. The CDR3 DNA is TGTGCCAGCAGCGTAGTAACAGGGGGCTGGGAGACCCAGTACTTC.

The chain employs TRBV7-2 and TRBJ2-7; possible D gene TRBD2, 6 bases. V lost 4 bases to trimming and J lost 1 base, with 14 bases between them. Germline V gives CDR1 SGHTA, CDR2 FQGNSA. The CDR3 is made up of 15 amino acids. Here the CDR3 DNA reads TGTGCCAGCAGCTCCCAGAGTGGGACTTCCTACGAGCAGTACTTC. It codes for CASSSQSGTSYEQYF.

This clone was seen a single time. The chain carries TRBV9 and TRBJ1-6, with no clear D. The CDR3 spans 15 residues. Trimming pared 3 bases from V and 5 bases from J, leaving 12 bases between. Germline CDR1 reads SGDLS; CDR2 reads YYNGEE. Written as DNA, the CDR3 is TGTGCCAGCAGCGGCCCGGGGAACGATAATTCACCCCTCCACTTT. It yields the protein CASSGPGNDNSPLHF.

The chain recombines TRBV19 with TRBJ2-4; possible D gene TRBD2, 5 bases. Trimming cost V 3 bases and J 6 bases, with 15 bases left between them. The CDR3 length is 15 residues. Germline CDR1 reads LNHDA; CDR2 reads SQIVND (reference sequence). The CDR3 DNA sequence: TGTGCCAGTAGTATTCAGCAAGGGAGCGGAAACATTCAGTACTTC. Its protein is CASSIQQGSGNIQYF.

The sample holds one count of this clone. This chain connects TRBV6-5 to TRBJ2-1; maybe TRBD1 (5 bases). Germline CDR1 reads MNHEY; CDR2 reads SVGAGI. This CDR3 spans 14 amino acids. V lost 6 bases to trimming and J lost 8 bases, with 17 bases between them. The CDR3 nucleotides read TGTGCCAGCAGACGGGTAGGGGCCGTGGATGAGCAGTTCTTC. Protein sequence: CASRRVGAVDEQFF.